This paragraph reports one TCR beta chain. Its antigen remains unknown. V gave up 3 bases and J gave up 1 base; unmatched junction bases: 0. Germline V gene sequence: CDR1 MGHDK, CDR2 SYGVNS. This CDR3 has 14 amino acids. The entry originates in a study of T cell repertoires in cytomegalovirus infection. Whole-study context: CMV infection plus the matching HLA type was flagged by public TCR beta signatures.

MiXCR was run by TCRdb on the reads, yielding one entry per CDR3 protein. The table has 54,000 or so distinct CDR3 sequences, roughly a third seen once. Study-wide points: HLA-C-restricted, CMV-specific TCR beta clonotypes were dominant ex vivo.

The TCR comes from a human donor in good health (CMV status not recorded). Some clones in this sample may be carry-over from other donors' samples. Sequenced input: PBMCs, sequenced either directly or after in vitro stimulation (not recorded which). The V call is TRBV25-1, the J call TRBJ2-1, with 7 positions matching TRBD2. In DNA form, the CDR3 reads TGTGCCAGCAGTGAGGGGGGGTCCTACAATGAGCAGTTCTTC. It yields the protein CASSEGGSYNEQFF. The full variable domain, its missing parts supplied by reference TRBV25-1 and TRBJ2-1, is EADIYQTPRYLVIGTGKKITLECSQTMGHDKMYWYQQDPGMELHLIHYSYGVNSTEKGDLSSESTVSRIRTEHFPLTLESARPSHTSQYLCASSEGGSYNEQFFGPGTRLTVL.